These 5 T cell receptor beta chains were sequenced from one sample in a study of T cell responses to AZD1222 COVID-19 vaccine. This table comes from immunoSEQ multiplex PCR, and its TCRdb copy is limited to in-frame clones, with some not included. The sample has about 110,000 clones, around 84% seen once. The sequenced sample was peripheral blood, obtained on day 0 of AZD1222 vaccination. The receptors here all came from an adult in good health.

The rearrangement joins TRBV6-5 to TRBJ1-6; D not resolved. The CDR3 is made up of 15 amino acids. Between the trimmed V and J ends, which lost 0 bases and 10 bases, there was a span of 13 bases. Germline V gene lookup returns CDR1 MNHEY and CDR2 SVGAGI. The CDR3 spells CASSYSTGIWSPLHF. Here the CDR3 DNA reads TGTGCCAGCAGTTACTCGACGGGGATTTGGTCACCCCTCCACTTT.

CDR3 loop: CASSLYGPGAGDEQYF. The CDR3 nucleotides are TGCGCCAGCAGCTTGTACGGCCCGGGGGCCGGCGACGAGCAGTACTTC. The chain recombines TRBV5-1 with TRBJ2-7; TRBD1 or TRBD2 may be the D gene (6 bases each). The germline V and J ends were trimmed by 1 base and 5 bases, with 19 bases remaining between them. The CDR3 is made up of 16 amino acids. Germline CDR1 and CDR2: SGHRS and YFSETQ.

This clone was detected a few times. V gene TRBV2 combines with J gene TRBJ2-5; D tentatively reads TRBD1 or TRBD2 (5 bases each). The V end lost 7 bases, the J end lost 2 bases, and 14 bases lay between the germline ends. Per the germline V gene, CDR1 is SNHLY and CDR2 is FYNNEI. The CDR3 spans 14 residues. The DNA for the CDR3 is TGTGCCAGCACCCCGGGACGGTCGCAAGAGACCCAGTACTTC. This translates into CASTPGRSQETQYF. Together with reference TRBV2 and TRBJ2-5, the CDR3 gives the full variable domain: EPEVTQTPSHQVTQMGQEVILRCVPISNHLYFYWYRQILGQKVEFLVSFYNNEISEKSEIFDDQFSVERPDGSNFTLKIRSTKLEDSAMYFCASTPGRSQETQYFGPGTRLLVL.

This chain links TRBV9 with TRBJ1-3; the match to TRBD1 covers 7 bases. CDR1 and CDR2 from the germline V gene are SGDLS and YYNGEE. CDR3 length: 16 amino acids. The ends lost 4 bases at V and 2 bases at J; junction bases unmatched: 9. CDR3: CASSLQGRGPGNTIYF. The CDR3 nucleotides read TGTGCCAGCAGCCTCCAGGGGAGGGGGCCTGGAAACACCATATATTTT.

V is TRBV5-1 and J is TRBJ2-7, with 8 bases that match TRBD1. The V gene end was trimmed by 4 bases and the J gene end by 2 bases; junction bases not matched to a gene: 8. Germline V gene lookup returns CDR1 SGHRS and CDR2 YFSETQ. CDR3 length equals 15 residues. The CDR3 bases are TGCGCCAGCAGCGGCGAGGGACAGGATCCCTACGAGCAGTACTTC. It specifies CASSGEGQDPYEQYF. The variable domain in full, completed from reference TRBV5-1 and TRBJ2-7, reads KAGVTQTPRYLIKTRGQQVTLSCSPISGHRSVSWYQQTPGQGLQFLFEYFSETQRNKGNFPGRFSGRQFSNSRSEMNVSTLELGDSALYLCASSGEGQDPYEQYFGPGTRLTVT.